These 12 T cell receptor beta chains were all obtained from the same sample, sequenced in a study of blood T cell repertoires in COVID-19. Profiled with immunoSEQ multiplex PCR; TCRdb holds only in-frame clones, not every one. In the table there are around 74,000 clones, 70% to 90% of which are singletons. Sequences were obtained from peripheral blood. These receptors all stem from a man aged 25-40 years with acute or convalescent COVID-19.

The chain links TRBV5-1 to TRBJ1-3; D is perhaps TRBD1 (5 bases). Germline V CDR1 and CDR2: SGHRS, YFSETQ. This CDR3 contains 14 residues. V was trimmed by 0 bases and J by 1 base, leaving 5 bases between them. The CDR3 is CASSLGTSGNTIYF. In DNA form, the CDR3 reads TGCGCCAGCAGCTTGGGGACATCTGGAAACACCATATATTTT.

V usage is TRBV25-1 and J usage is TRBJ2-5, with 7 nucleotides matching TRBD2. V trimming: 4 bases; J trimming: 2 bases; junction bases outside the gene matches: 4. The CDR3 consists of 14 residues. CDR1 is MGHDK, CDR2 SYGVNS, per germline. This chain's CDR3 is CASSAPGGQETQYF. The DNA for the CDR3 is TGTGCCAGCAGTGCCCCGGGAGGACAAGAGACCCAGTACTTC.

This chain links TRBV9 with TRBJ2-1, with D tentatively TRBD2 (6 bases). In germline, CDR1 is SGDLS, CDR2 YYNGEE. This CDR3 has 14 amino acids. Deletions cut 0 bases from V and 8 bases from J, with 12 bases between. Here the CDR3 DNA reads TGTGCCAGCAGCGTAGCGGGAGAGGTGTATGAGCAGTTCTTC. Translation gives CASSVAGEVYEQFF.

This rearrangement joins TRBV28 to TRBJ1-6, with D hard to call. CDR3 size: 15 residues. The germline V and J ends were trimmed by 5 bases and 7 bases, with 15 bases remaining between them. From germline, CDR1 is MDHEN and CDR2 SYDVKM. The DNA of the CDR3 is TGTGCCAGCAGTCTCAGTCTCATCGGGAATTCACCCCTCCACTTT. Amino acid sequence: CASSLSLIGNSPLHF.

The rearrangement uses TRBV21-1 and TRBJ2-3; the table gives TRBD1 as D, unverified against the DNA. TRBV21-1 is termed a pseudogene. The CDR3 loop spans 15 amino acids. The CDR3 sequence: CASSKLTGPTDTQYF. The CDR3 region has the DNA TGTGCCAGCAGCAAGTTGACAGGGCCCACAGATACGCAGTATTTT.

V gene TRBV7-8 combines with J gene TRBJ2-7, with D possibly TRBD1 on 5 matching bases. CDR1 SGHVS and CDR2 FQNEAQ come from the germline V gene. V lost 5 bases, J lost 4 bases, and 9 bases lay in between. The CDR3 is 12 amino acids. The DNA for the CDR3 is TGTGCCAGCAGCCAACAGGTATACGAGCAGTACTTC. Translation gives CASSQQVYEQYF.

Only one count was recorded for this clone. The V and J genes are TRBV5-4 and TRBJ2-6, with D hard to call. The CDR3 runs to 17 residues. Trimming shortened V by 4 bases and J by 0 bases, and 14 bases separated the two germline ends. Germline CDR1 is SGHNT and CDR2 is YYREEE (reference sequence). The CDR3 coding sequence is TGTGCCAGCAGCCATCTTTTTCTGAGCTCTGGGGCCAACGTCCTGACTTTC. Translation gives CASSHLFLSSGANVLTF.

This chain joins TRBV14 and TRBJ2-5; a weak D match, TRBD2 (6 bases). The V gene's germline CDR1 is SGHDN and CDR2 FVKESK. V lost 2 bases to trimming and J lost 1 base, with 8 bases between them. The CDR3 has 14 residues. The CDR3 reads CASSQLEGQETQYF. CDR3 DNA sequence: TGTGCCAGCAGCCAATTGGAGGGCCAAGAGACCCAGTACTTC.

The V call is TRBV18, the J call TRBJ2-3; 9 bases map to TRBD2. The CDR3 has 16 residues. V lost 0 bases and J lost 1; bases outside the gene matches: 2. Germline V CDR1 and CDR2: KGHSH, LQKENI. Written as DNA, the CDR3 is TGTGCCAGCTCACCACCTGGGACTAGCCGCACAGATACGCAGTATTTT. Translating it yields CASSPPGTSRTDTQYF.

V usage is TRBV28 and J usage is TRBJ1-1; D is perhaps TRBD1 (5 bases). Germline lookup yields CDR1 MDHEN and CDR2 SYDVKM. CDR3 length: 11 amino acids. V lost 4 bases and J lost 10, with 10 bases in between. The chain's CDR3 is CASSYHGGAFF. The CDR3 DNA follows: TGTGCCAGCAGTTACCACGGGGGAGCTTTCTTT.

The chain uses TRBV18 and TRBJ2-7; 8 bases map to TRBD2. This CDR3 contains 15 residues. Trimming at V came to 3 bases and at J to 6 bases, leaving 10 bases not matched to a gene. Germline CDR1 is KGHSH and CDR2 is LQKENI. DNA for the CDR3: TGTGCCAGCTCACCGACCACGGGAGGGGCCCTCGAGCAGTACTTC. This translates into CASSPTTGGALEQYF.

CDR3 in amino acids: CAWSPSGRSGNTIYF. CDR3 nucleotide sequence: TGTGCCTGGAGCCCCAGCGGAAGATCTGGAAACACCATATATTTT. The chain carries TRBV30 and TRBJ1-3; D call uncertain. Germline V gene data show CDR1 as GTSNPN and CDR2 as SVGIG (reference sequence). The CDR3 extends over 15 amino acids. V lost 3 bases to trimming and J lost 1 base, with 13 bases between them.